The next 23 T cell receptor beta chains were all read from a single sample in a study of post-analysis software for immune sequencing data. The antigens these receptors bind are not known. Study-level findings and limits: There were five TRBV segments more frequent in patients than controls, and TRBV5-6, TRBV5-1 and TRBV20-1 were among them.

Prepared TCR beta cDNA libraries contained unique molecular identifiers. TCRdb passed the PCR reads through MiXCR, listing each CDR3 protein once. The sample lists hundreds of thousands of distinct CDR3 sequences; 30% were seen once. Sample: blood. The receptors derive from a girl under 18 with multiple sclerosis.

The V call is TRBV7-2, the J call TRBJ2-5; TRBD2 matches 11 bases. The J call is uncertain, as TRBJ2-7 better fits the DNA end. This CDR3 contains 15 residues. Germline CDR1 reads SGHTA; CDR2 reads FQGNSA. The CDR3 here is CASSYGLAGGNEQYF. DNA of the CDR3: TGTGCCAGCAGCTACGGCCTAGCGGGGGGAAACGAGCAGTACTTC.

The chain employs TRBV5-5 and TRBJ2-7; D may be TRBD1 (6 bases). The CDR3 consists of 15 residues. V was pared by 0 bases and J by 0 bases, with 10 bases between. Germline V gives CDR1 SGHKS, CDR2 YYEKEE (reference sequence). The CDR3 nucleotides read TGTGCCAGCAGCTTGGGACAGGCGTACTCCTACGAGCAGTACTTC. It specifies CASSLGQAYSYEQYF.

The rearrangement uses TRBV7-9 and TRBJ2-7; D is possibly TRBD2 (5 bases). Germline V CDR1 and CDR2: SEHNR, FQNEAQ (reference sequence). This CDR3 contains 13 residues. V gave up 5 bases and J gave up 2 bases, with 10 bases separating them. The CDR3 region is CASSPVGAYEQYF. CDR3 nucleotide sequence: TGTGCCAGCAGCCCCGTCGGGGCCTACGAGCAGTACTTC. Variable domain in full (rest from reference TRBV7-9 and TRBJ2-7): DTGVSQNPRHKITKRGQNVTFRCDPISEHNRLYWYRQTLGQGPEFLTYFQNEAQLEKSRLLSDRFSAERPKGSFSTLEIQRTEQGDSAMYLCASSPVGAYEQYFGPGTRLTVT.

Concerning this clonotype: A read error is possible here, since a much larger clone lies one base away. The CDR3 reads CASGPGQTQYF. The CDR3, as DNA: TGTGCCAGCGGCCCGGGACAGACCCAGTACTTC. This sequence joins TRBV7-6 and TRBJ2-5; possibly TRBD1 or TRBD2 for D (5 bases each). With 8 bases removed from V and 6 bases from J, the gap between germline ends came to 10 bases. CDR3 size: 11 residues. CDR1 SGHVS and CDR2 FNYEAQ come from the germline V gene.

The gene calls are TRBV7-3 and TRBJ2-4, with 7 nucleotides matching TRBD2. The J call may not be correct, given that the DNA end is closer to TRBJ2-5. CDR1 is SGHTA and CDR2 is FQGTGA in the germline V gene. CDR3 length: 15 residues. The CDR3 bases are TGTGCCAGCAGCTTACGCGCTAGCGGAGGGGAGACCCAGTACTTC. Encoded protein: CASSLRASGGETQYF.

For this clonotype: One end of the junction varies from germline; a read error may be responsible. The chain couples TRBV5-6 to TRBJ2-4; 12 bases map to TRBD1. The CDR3 runs to 17 residues. Germline CDR1 and CDR2: SGHDT and YYEEEE. The CDR3 spells CACSSKLTGTGGWEQYF. The CDR3 DNA follows: TGTGCCTGCAGCTCGAAACTTACCGGGACAGGGGGCTGGGAGCAGTACTTC.

This clonotype was detected a few times. V and J are TRBV12-3 or TRBV12-4 and TRBJ1-1; D is unclear. CDR3 size: 14 residues. Trimming shortened V by 6 bases and J by 5 bases, and 16 bases separated the two germline ends. The CDR3 region is CASRNDGGRTEAFF. CDR3 DNA: TGTGCCAGCAGAAACGACGGAGGTAGGACTGAAGCTTTCTTT.

This clonotype was picked up one time. V is TRBV12-3 or TRBV12-4 and J is TRBJ2-1; no definite D call. V was cut by 4 bases and J by 4 bases, with 11 bases left in between. The CDR3 is 14 residues long. The CDR3 DNA is TGTGCCAGCAGTTCCGGCGAGACATACAATGAGCAGTTCTTC. This encodes CASSSGETYNEQFF.

The chain employs TRBV7-9 and TRBJ2-7; 10 nucleotides align to TRBD2. The CDR3 sequence is 16 residues long. Losses at the gene ends were 6 bases for V and 0 bases for J; bases not matched to a gene: 8. Germline V gene sequence: CDR1 SEHNR, CDR2 FQNEAQ (reference sequence). The CDR3 sequence: CASSPLGLALSYEQYF. CDR3 in DNA: TGTGCCAGCAGTCCCCTGGGACTAGCGCTCTCCTACGAGCAGTACTTC.

The chain carries TRBV12-3 or TRBV12-4 and TRBJ2-1, with TRBD1 matching over 12 bases. With 4 bases clipped from V and 9 bases from J, the junction kept 10 bases outside the gene matches. CDR3 length equals 16 residues. The CDR3 DNA reads TGTGCCAGCAGTTCTGGGACAGGGGGCGAAGTCAGTGAGCAGTTCTTC. It is translated as CASSSGTGGEVSEQFF.

This sequence joins TRBV7-2 and TRBJ1-2; D remains unclear. Germline-derived CDR1 and CDR2 are SGHTA and FQGNSA. Trimming cost V 8 bases and J 7 bases, with 14 bases left between them. The CDR3 is made up of 12 amino acids. The CDR3, as DNA: TGTGCCAGCTCCCGACACGCAGGTGGCTACACCTTC. It codes for CASSRHAGGYTF.

This chain joins TRBV20-1 and TRBJ2-1; TRBD1 is a possible D gene (5 bases). CDR3 length: 11 residues. Trimming pared 5 bases from V and 4 bases from J, leaving 6 bases between. The germline CDR1 and CDR2 sequences are DFQATT and SNEGSKA (reference sequence). This CDR3 is CSAHRYNEQFF. The CDR3 DNA follows: TGCAGTGCTCACAGGTACAATGAGCAGTTCTTC.

About this clonotype: A much larger clone lies a single base off, so this may be a read error. V is TRBV6-5 and J is TRBJ2-1, with 12 bases fitting TRBD2. TRBJ2-7 explains the end of the DNA better; the J call may be wrong. CDR3 size: 16 residues. From germline, CDR1 is MNHEY and CDR2 SVGAGI. CDR3 protein: CASRAMGLAGYNEQYF. The CDR3 DNA follows: TGTGCCAGCCGGGCGATGGGACTAGCGGGCTACAATGAGCAGTACTTC.

This clonotype came up a few times. CDR3 loop: CASSELGRTDTQYF. The CDR3 bases are TGTGCCAGCAGTGAACTAGGGCGCACAGATACGCAGTATTTT. The chain joins TRBV2 to TRBJ2-3; no firm D call. Trimming left V 2 bases short and J 1 base short, with 7 bases between. In germline, CDR1 is SNHLY, CDR2 FYNNEI. The CDR3 sequence is 14 residues long.

A word on this clonotype: One end of the junction varies from germline; a read error may be responsible. This chain joins TRBV29-1 and TRBJ2-5; D not certain. Germline V lookup: CDR1 SQVTM, CDR2 ANQGSEA. The CDR3 sequence is 14 residues long. The CDR3 is CSLDGHYCGETQYF. As DNA, the CDR3 is TGCAGCCTTGACGGGCACTACTGTGGGGAGACCCAGTACTTC.

This chain connects TRBV6-1 to TRBJ1-2; 8 bases line up with TRBD1. The V gene's germline CDR1 is MNHNS and CDR2 SASEGT. CDR3 length: 14 amino acids. With V trimmed by 4 bases and J by 4 bases, 5 bases remained unmatched. The CDR3 region is CASSVETGAYGYTF. The CDR3 DNA follows: TGTGCCAGCAGTGTAGAGACAGGGGCCTATGGCTACACCTTC.

In the case of this clonotype: One end of the junction fails to match germline, which may point to a read error. This chain uses TRBV4-1 with TRBJ1-2; weak D call: TRBD1 (5 bases). This CDR3 has 14 residues. Germline V gives CDR1 MGHRA, CDR2 YSYEKL. The CDR3 DNA reads TGCACCAGCAGCCAAGTGAGGCAGGGCTATGGCTACACCTTC. Amino acid sequence: CTSSQVRQGYGYTF.

The chain uses TRBV12-3 or TRBV12-4 and TRBJ1-1; D is unresolved. V lost 7 bases and J 0 bases, leaving 9 bases between the germline ends. The CDR3 is 13 residues long. This CDR3 reads CASKASLNTEAFF. The CDR3 DNA reads TGTGCCAGCAAGGCCTCCTTGAACACTGAAGCTTTCTTT.

This clonotype was counted a few times. This rearrangement joins TRBV7-2 to TRBJ2-4; the D gene could be TRBD1 or TRBD2 (5 bases each). Germline V gene data show CDR1 as SGHTA and CDR2 as FQGNSA. CDR3 length: 14 amino acids. The V end was cut by 5 bases, the J end by 2 bases, with 10 bases between. In DNA, the CDR3 is TGTGCCAGCAGCCTGGGACCGACCAAAAACATTCAGTACTTC. It is translated as CASSLGPTKNIQYF.

The chain is built from TRBV28 and TRBJ1-2; TRBD1 matches at 11 bases. Per the germline V gene, CDR1 is MDHEN and CDR2 is SYDVKM. The CDR3 totals 15 residues. The junction had 6 bases not matched to a gene; V was cut back by 5 bases and J by 4 bases. CDR3 sequence (DNA): TGTGCCAGCAGTCCGAGGACAGGGGGCACCTATGGCTACACCTTC. This codes for CASSPRTGGTYGYTF.

The chain is built from TRBV29-1 and TRBJ2-1, with 7 positions matching TRBD1. The end of the DNA aligns better with TRBJ2-7, so the J call may be wrong. CDR3 length: 15 residues. CDR1 and CDR2 (germline): SQVTM, ANQGSEA. CDR3 sequence reads: CSARTTGTTYNEQYF. CDR3 nucleotide sequence: TGCAGCGCTCGAACGACAGGGACGACCTACAATGAGCAGTACTTC.

The gene calls are TRBV20-1 and TRBJ1-6, with TRBD1 matching 8 bases. Germline lookup yields CDR1 DFQATT and CDR2 SNEGSKA (reference sequence). V shed 6 bases and J 8 bases; nucleotides not matched to a gene: 9. The CDR3 is 14 amino acids. CDR3 in DNA: TGCAGTGCACAGGGGGAGGGAGTTGATTCACCCCTCCACTTT. It specifies CSAQGEGVDSPLHF.

J is TRBJ1-1 and V is TRBV24-1; tentative D call: TRBD1 (5 bases). V was pared by 7 bases and J by 6 bases, with 17 bases between. The CDR3 has 14 residues. Looked up from germline, CDR1 is KGHDR and CDR2 is SFDVKD. CDR3 sequence reads: CATSARAGTAEAFF. The CDR3 DNA reads as TGTGCCACCAGCGCCCGGGCAGGGACGGCTGAAGCTTTCTTT.